These 16 T cell receptor beta chains were sequenced from one sample in a study of cytomegalovirus exposure and HLA in healthy donors (TCRdb year 2017). Libraries were prepared through the immunoSEQ multiplex PCR assay. For the multiplex PCR, a mixture combining 60 forward primers for TCR Vbeta segments and 13 reverse primers for TCR Jbeta segments was used. The immuneACCESS repertoire file appears here via TCRdb, limited to in-frame rearrangements. These files lack a portion of the clones; in checked studies, under half of the deficit traces to unresolved V genes, and the cause of the others is not known. The sample includes 95,000 to 110,000 clones, with 82% observed a single time. The biggest ten clones account for approximately 2.5% of the sample. The sequencing input was PBMCs. These receptor sequences come from a man aged 25-45 years in good health and CMV-seropositive.

J is TRBJ2-1 and V is TRBV5-1, with 9 bases fitting TRBD1. Trimming at V came to 3 bases and at J to 5 bases, leaving 6 bases not matched to a gene. The CDR3 consists of 15 residues. Germline V gene sequence: CDR1 SGHRS, CDR2 YFSETQ. Written as DNA, the CDR3 is TGCGCCAGCAGCTCCTGGACAGGGGCTAACAATGAGCAGTTCTTC. The encoded protein is CASSSWTGANNEQFF.

The rearrangement links TRBV11-2 to TRBJ2-3; 8 bases line up with TRBD1. Germline CDR1 is SGHAT and CDR2 is FQNNGV. The CDR3 is 15 residues long. V lost 8 bases and J lost 0; bases outside the gene matches: 7. As DNA, the CDR3 is TGTGCCAGCGAAACCGGACAGGGAAGCACAGATACGCAGTATTTT. This sequence encodes CASETGQGSTDTQYF.

The V gene is TRBV11-2, the J gene TRBJ1-2, with a tentative D call TRBD1 (5 bases). The CDR3 contains 14 residues. V shed 1 base and J shed 4 bases, with 10 bases lying between them. Germline V gene data show CDR1 as SGHAT and CDR2 as FQNNGV. The CDR3 coding sequence is TGTGCCAGCAGCTTAGTGTCGGGGGTCTATGGCTACACCTTC. Translating it yields CASSLVSGVYGYTF.

There are a few counts of this clone. At one end, the junction sequence differs from germline, possibly due to a read error. This chain uses TRBV4-1 with TRBJ2-3; 9 positions match TRBD1. CDR3 length: 18 amino acids. CDR1 MGHRA and CDR2 YSYEKL come from the germline V gene. The CDR3 spells CASSRDRDIGGGLDTQYF. The CDR3 DNA is TGCGCCAGCAGCCGGGACAGGGACATTGGGGGGGGTTTAGATACGCAGTACTTT.

The genes are TRBV6-4 and TRBJ2-3; 11 nucleotides align to TRBD1. The CDR3 is 13 amino acids. Germline V gene sequence: CDR1 MRHNA, CDR2 SNTAGT. V dropped 8 bases and J dropped 3; count of bases not matched to a gene: 1. Here the CDR3 reads CASGTGGTDTQYF. The CDR3 DNA reads as TGTGCCAGCGGGACAGGGGGTACAGATACGCAGTATTTT.

J is TRBJ2-5 and V is TRBV11-3, with D perhaps TRBD2 (6 bases). CDR3 length: 16 amino acids. Germline assignment: CDR1 SGHNT and CDR2 YENEEA. V lost 5 bases to trimming and J lost 1 base, with 17 bases between them. The CDR3 here is CASSLAWEDTQETQYF. As DNA, the CDR3 is TGTGCCAGCAGCCTTGCTTGGGAGGACACCCAAGAGACCCAGTACTTC.

The genes are TRBV29-1 and TRBJ2-3; possible D gene TRBD2, 7 bases. CDR1 is SQVTM, CDR2 ANQGSEA, per germline. V was pared by 4 bases and J by 5 bases, with 16 bases between. The CDR3 has 14 amino acids. The CDR3 here is CSVGMGGQGDTQYF. CDR3 sequence (DNA): TGCAGCGTTGGCATGGGGGGGCAAGGAGATACGCAGTATTTT.

The chain links TRBV9 to TRBJ2-5; 10 nucleotides match TRBD2. This CDR3 has 15 amino acids. V was pared by 4 bases and J by 5 bases, with 8 bases of the junction left unmatched. In germline, CDR1 is SGDLS, CDR2 YYNGEE. The CDR3 bases are TGTGCCAGCAGCTTAGTAGCGGGGGGTTACGAGACCCAGTACTTC. Protein: CASSLVAGGYETQYF.

The chain is built from TRBV29-1 and TRBJ2-3, with 11 bases identical to TRBD2. This CDR3 is 13 amino acids long. V trimming: 6 bases; J trimming: 6 bases; junction bases outside the gene matches: 5. Germline V gives CDR1 SQVTM, CDR2 ANQGSEA. DNA for the CDR3: TGCAGCGTAACGCCTAGCGGGGGGGATACGCAGTATTTT. It specifies CSVTPSGGDTQYF.

The CDR3 sequence is CASILTGARGYTF. CDR3 in DNA: TGTGCCAGCATCCTGACAGGGGCTCGAGGCTACACCTTC. The chain couples TRBV5-6 to TRBJ1-2, with TRBD1 matching over 8 bases. The V gene's germline CDR1 is SGHDT and CDR2 YYEEEE. This CDR3 has 13 residues. After removal of 6 bases from V and 8 bases from J, the junction contained 9 bases not matched to a gene. Full variable domain (remainder filled in from reference TRBV5-6 and TRBJ1-2): DAGVTQSPTHLIKTRGQQVTLRCSPKSGHDTVSWYQQALGQGPQFIFQYYEEEERQRGNFPDRFSGHQFPNYSSELNVNALLLGDSALYLCASILTGARGYTFGSGTRLTVV.

The chain recombines TRBV5-1 with TRBJ2-5; 11 bases are shared with TRBD2. The J segment lost 5 bases and the V segment lost 6 bases, leaving 6 bases of the junction unmatched. The CDR3 has 14 residues. Per germline, CDR1 SGHRS and CDR2 YFSETQ. CDR3 protein: CASTSSGGRETQYF. Written as DNA, the CDR3 is TGCGCCAGCACTTCTAGCGGGGGGCGCGAGACCCAGTACTTC.

CDR3 sequence reads: CASSLLAGGVTDTQYF. Written as DNA, the CDR3 is TGTGCCAGCAGCCTATTAGCGGGGGGGGTCACAGATACGCAGTATTTT. J is TRBJ2-3 and V is TRBV14, with 11 positions matching TRBD2. Germline V CDR1 and CDR2: SGHDN, FVKESK. The V gene end was trimmed by 4 bases and the J gene end by 2 bases; junction bases not matched to a gene: 5. The CDR3 loop spans 16 amino acids.

The chain recombines TRBV30 with TRBJ1-1; D remains ambiguous. The CDR3 spans 11 residues. The germline gives CDR1 GTSNPN, CDR2 SVGIG (reference sequence). The V and J ends lost 5 bases and 7 bases respectively, with 11 bases between them. CDR3 DNA sequence: TGTGCCTGGGCGAGGCAGATTGAAGCTTTCTTT. Protein product: CAWARQIEAFF.

Concerning this clone itself: Sequence at one end of the junction differs from germline and may be a read error. The V gene is TRBV9, the J gene TRBJ2-6, with TRBD2 matching 8 bases. This CDR3 is built from 16 residues. Germline V lookup: CDR1 SGDLS, CDR2 YYNGEE. The CDR3 sequence: CASTRGGSSGANGLTF. CDR3 coding DNA: TGTGCCAGCACACGGGGGGGCTCCTCTGGGGCCAACGGCCTGACTTTC. Together with reference TRBV9 and TRBJ2-6, the CDR3 gives the full variable domain: DSGVTQTPKHLITATGQRVTLRCSPRSGDLSVYWYQQSLDQGLQFLIQYYNGEERAKGNILERFSAQQFPDLHSELNLSSLELGDSALYFCASTRGGSSGANGLTFGAGSRLTVL.

The chain recombines TRBV7-9 with TRBJ2-1; 11 bases agree with TRBD1. The CDR3 runs 15 residues. Per germline, CDR1 SEHNR and CDR2 FQNEAQ (reference sequence). J gave up 6 bases and V 5 bases, and 6 bases lay outside the gene matches. CDR3 sequence reads: CASSTRDRGSNEQFF. The CDR3 DNA follows: TGTGCCAGCAGCACCCGGGACAGGGGGTCCAATGAGCAGTTCTTC. Combining the CDR3 with reference TRBV7-9 and TRBJ2-1 gives the whole variable domain DTGVSQNPRHKITKRGQNVTFRCDPISEHNRLYWYRQTLGQGPEFLTYFQNEAQLEKSRLLSDRFSAERPKGSFSTLEIQRTEQGDSAMYLCASSTRDRGSNEQFFGPGTRLTVL.

This clone was seen a few times. This sequence joins TRBV4-1 and TRBJ2-1, with TRBD2 as a possible D gene (7 bases). The CDR3 is 15 residues long. V lost 2 bases and J 7 bases, leaving 15 bases between the germline ends. Per germline, CDR1 MGHRA and CDR2 YSYEKL. In nucleotides, the CDR3 is TGCGCCAGCAGCCAATTCGGCGAGGGGGGGAATGAGCAGTTCTTC. Translated, it gives CASSQFGEGGNEQFF.